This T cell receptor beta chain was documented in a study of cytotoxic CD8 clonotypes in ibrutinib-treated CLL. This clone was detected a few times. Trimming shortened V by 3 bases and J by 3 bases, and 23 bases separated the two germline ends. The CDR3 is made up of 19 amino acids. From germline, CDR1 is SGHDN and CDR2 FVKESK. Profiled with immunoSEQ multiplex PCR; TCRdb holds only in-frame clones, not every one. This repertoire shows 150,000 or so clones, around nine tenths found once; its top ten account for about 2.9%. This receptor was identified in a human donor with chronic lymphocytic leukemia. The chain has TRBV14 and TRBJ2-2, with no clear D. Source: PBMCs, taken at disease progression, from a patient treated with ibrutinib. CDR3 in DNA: TGTGCCAGCAGCCATTCTTCGAGGTTGGCTACCTATGACACCGGGGAGCTGTTTTTT. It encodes CASSHSSRLATYDTGELFF.